This T cell receptor beta chain comes out of a study of T cell responses to AZD1222 COVID-19 vaccine. Concerning this clone: What it recognizes is unknown.

The protocol was immunoSEQ multiplex PCR, while the TCRdb copy is restricted to in-frame clones and leaves out a portion. Here the sample spans approximately 110,000 clones, roughly nine tenths being singletons. Study observations and caveats: Epitopes outside B.1.351 and B.1.1.7 mutated regions reportedly drew nearly half of spike TCRs. Clonal diversity may have been underestimated, and the donors were mostly white British, with more females than males. Spike was spanned by vaccine-associated CD4 TCRs, which were dominant at 160-218 and 743-854.

Trimming cost V 8 bases and J 10 bases; bases outside gene matches: 12. Per germline, CDR1 MNHEY and CDR2 SMNVEV (reference sequence). CDR3 size: 14 residues. The material was peripheral blood, obtained on day 0 of AZD1222 vaccination. This clonotype was sampled from an adult in good health. This sequence joins TRBV27 and TRBJ2-1; TRBD2 agrees at 9 bases. CDR3 in DNA: TGTGCCAGCTGTATAGCGGGAGATGTTGGAGAGCAGTTCTTC. The encoded protein is CASCIAGDVGEQFF.